This paragraph reports one T cell receptor (beta chain). The data originate from a study of blood T cell repertoires in COVID-19. Study in general: The study drew acute and convalescent COVID-19 samples from the United States, Italy and Spain.

The CDR3 extends over 16 amino acids. Trimming stripped 4 bases from V and 0 bases from J, with 13 bases between. Germline CDR1 SQVTM, CDR2 ANQGSEA. Original analysis: Reference gene primer amplification gave estimated nucleated cell counts. The assay was immunoSEQ multiplex PCR, and TCRdb's table has in-frame clones only and misses some. The DNA gave D and trimming, while V, J and clone size come from that table. This repertoire shows tens of thousands of clones, around 86% found once; its top ten account for approximately 5.7%. Sequencing was performed on peripheral blood. The receptor was isolated from an elderly woman with active or convalescent COVID-19. V is TRBV29-1 and J is TRBJ2-6; D remains ambiguous. This chain's CDR3 is CSVGKTYASGANVLTF. In nucleotides, the CDR3 is TGCAGCGTTGGGAAGACATATGCCTCTGGGGCCAACGTCCTGACTTTC. Looking up the rest from reference TRBV29-1 and TRBJ2-6 gives the full variable domain: SAVISQKPSRDICQRGTSLTIQCQVDSQVTMMFWYRQQPGQSLTLIATANQGSEATYESGFVIDKFPISRPNLTFSTLTVSNMSPEDSSIYLCSVGKTYASGANVLTFGAGSRLTVL.